Listed here are 8 T cell receptor beta chains from one sample, sequenced in a study of blood T cell repertoires in COVID-19. Here immunoSEQ multiplex PCR was the method, and the copy in TCRdb shows in-frame clones only, minus some. The sample lists about 120,000 clones, 85% to 90% occurring once. Sequencing was done on a sample of peripheral blood. These receptors were taken from a woman in her sixties or seventies with acute or convalescent COVID-19.

The V gene is TRBV3-1 (or the pseudogene TRBV3-2), the J gene TRBJ2-5; 13 positions agree with TRBD2. Germline CDR1 and CDR2: LGHDT and YNNKEL (reference sequence). The CDR3 length is 14 residues. The J segment lost 5 bases and the V segment lost 8 bases, leaving 5 bases of the junction unmatched. This CDR3 is CASGTSGVGETQYF. Written as DNA, the CDR3 is TGTGCCAGCGGGACTAGCGGGGTTGGTGAGACCCAGTACTTC.

This rearrangement joins TRBV28 to TRBJ2-7; D might be TRBD1 (6 bases). Germline V gene data show CDR1 as MDHEN and CDR2 as SYDVKM. V shed 6 bases and J shed 1 base, with 13 bases lying between them. The CDR3 extends over 14 amino acids. CDR3 residues: CASRGHVQSYEQYF. In DNA form, the CDR3 reads TGTGCCAGCAGGGGACACGTCCAGTCCTACGAGCAGTACTTC.

This clone showed up just once. J is TRBJ1-6 and V is TRBV6-5; D is perhaps TRBD1 (5 bases). CDR1 MNHEY and CDR2 SVGAGI come from the germline V gene. Trimming took 7 bases from V and 8 from J, leaving 12 bases between them. CDR3 length: 13 residues. The chain's CDR3 is CASTSRDHSPLHF. The CDR3 nucleotides read TGTGCCAGCACATCCAGGGATCATTCACCCCTCCACTTT.

V and J are TRBV3-1 (or the pseudogene TRBV3-2) and TRBJ1-5, with TRBD1 identical over 7 bases. V was clipped by 4 bases and J by 5 bases; unmatched bases: 2. The CDR3 length is 13 residues. Germline V gene lookup returns CDR1 LGHDT and CDR2 YNNKEL (reference sequence). The CDR3 spells CASSLDRDQPQHF. CDR3 coding DNA: TGTGCCAGCAGCCTTGACAGGGATCAGCCCCAGCATTTT.

The chain employs TRBV3-1 (or the pseudogene TRBV3-2) and TRBJ1-2; D gene uncertain. The length of the CDR3 is 15 residues. The V and J ends lost 4 bases and 3 bases respectively, with 15 bases between them. CDR1 and CDR2 from the germline V gene are LGHDT and YNNKEL (reference sequence). The CDR3 here is CASSPGHGSYYGYTF. CDR3 in DNA: TGTGCCAGCAGCCCCGGGCATGGGAGTTACTATGGCTACACCTTC.

The V gene is TRBV18, the J gene TRBJ2-5; D may be TRBD2 (6 bases). The CDR3 extends over 16 amino acids. Germline V gene data show CDR1 as KGHSH and CDR2 as LQKENI. V shed 6 bases and J shed 4 bases, with 21 bases lying between them. The CDR3 DNA is TGTGCCAGCTCTCCCCCCCGGGCGGCCGGGGGAGAGACCCAGTACTTC. Translating gives CASSPPRAAGGETQYF.

This clone was picked up one time. This chain links TRBV5-1 with TRBJ1-1, with 8 bases identical to TRBD1. The CDR3 consists of 13 residues. V gave up 6 bases and J gave up 3 bases; unmatched junction bases: 4. Germline CDR1 reads SGHRS; CDR2 reads YFSETQ. The CDR3 sequence: CASMVTGDTEAFF. In DNA form, the CDR3 reads TGCGCCAGCATGGTGACAGGGGACACTGAAGCTTTCTTT.

This chain joins TRBV3-1 (or the pseudogene TRBV3-2) and TRBJ2-5, with a tentative D call TRBD1 (7 bases). The CDR3 totals 12 residues. The V end lost 7 bases, the J end lost 7 bases, and 13 bases lay between the germline ends. Germline CDR1 reads LGHDT; CDR2 reads YNNKEL (reference sequence). CDR3 nucleotides: TGTGCCAGCACTATCCAGGGGGGGACCCAGTACTTC. Its translation: CASTIQGGTQYF.